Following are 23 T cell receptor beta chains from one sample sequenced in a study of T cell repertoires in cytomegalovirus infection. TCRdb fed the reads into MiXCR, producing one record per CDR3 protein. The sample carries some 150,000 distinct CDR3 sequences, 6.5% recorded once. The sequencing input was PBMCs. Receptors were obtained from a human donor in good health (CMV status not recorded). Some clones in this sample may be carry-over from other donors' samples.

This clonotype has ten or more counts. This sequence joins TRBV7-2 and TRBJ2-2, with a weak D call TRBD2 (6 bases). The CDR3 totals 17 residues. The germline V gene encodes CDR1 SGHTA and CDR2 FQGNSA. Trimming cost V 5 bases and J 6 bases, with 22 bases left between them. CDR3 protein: CASSPIATSRPPGELFF. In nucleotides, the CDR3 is TGTGCCAGCAGCCCAATCGCTACTAGCCGACCTCCCGGGGAGCTGTTTTTT. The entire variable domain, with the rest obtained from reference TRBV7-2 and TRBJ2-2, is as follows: GAGVSQSPSNKVTEKGKDVELRCDPISGHTALYWYRQSLGQGLEFLIYFQGNSAPDKSGLPSDRFSAERTGGSVSTLTIQRTQQEDSAVYLCASSPIATSRPPGELFFGEGSRLTVL.

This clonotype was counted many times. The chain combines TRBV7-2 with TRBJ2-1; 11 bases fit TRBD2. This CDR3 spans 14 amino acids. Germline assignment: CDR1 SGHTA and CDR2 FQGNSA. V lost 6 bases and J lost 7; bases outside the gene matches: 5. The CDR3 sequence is CASRLSGGANEQFF. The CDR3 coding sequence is TGTGCCAGCAGACTTAGCGGGGGGGCGAATGAGCAGTTCTTC.

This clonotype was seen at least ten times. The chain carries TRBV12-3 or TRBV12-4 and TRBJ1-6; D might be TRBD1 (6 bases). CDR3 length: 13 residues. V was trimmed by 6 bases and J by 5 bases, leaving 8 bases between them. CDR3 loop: CASSTGNNSPLHF. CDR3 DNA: TGTGCCAGCAGCACAGGGAATAATTCACCCCTCCACTTT.

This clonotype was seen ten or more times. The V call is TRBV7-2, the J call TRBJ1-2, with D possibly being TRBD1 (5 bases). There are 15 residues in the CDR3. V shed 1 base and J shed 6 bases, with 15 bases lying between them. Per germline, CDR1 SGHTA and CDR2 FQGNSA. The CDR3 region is CASSLVVTGRDGYTF. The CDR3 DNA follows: TGTGCCAGCAGCTTAGTTGTCACGGGCAGGGATGGCTACACCTTC.

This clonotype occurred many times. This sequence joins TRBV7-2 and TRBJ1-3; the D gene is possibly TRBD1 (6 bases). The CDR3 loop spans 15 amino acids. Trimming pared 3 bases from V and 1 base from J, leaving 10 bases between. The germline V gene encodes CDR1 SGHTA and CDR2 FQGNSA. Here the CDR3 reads CASSFTQGSGNTIYF. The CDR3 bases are TGTGCCAGCAGCTTCACACAGGGTTCTGGAAACACCATATATTTT.

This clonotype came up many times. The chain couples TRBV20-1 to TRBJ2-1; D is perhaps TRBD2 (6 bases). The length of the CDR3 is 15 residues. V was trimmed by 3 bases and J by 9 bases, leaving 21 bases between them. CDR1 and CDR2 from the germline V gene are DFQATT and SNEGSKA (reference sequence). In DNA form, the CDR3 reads TGCAGTGCTAGTGAGGTTGCGGGGCTAGCATCTGAGCAGTTCTTC. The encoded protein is CSASEVAGLASEQFF.

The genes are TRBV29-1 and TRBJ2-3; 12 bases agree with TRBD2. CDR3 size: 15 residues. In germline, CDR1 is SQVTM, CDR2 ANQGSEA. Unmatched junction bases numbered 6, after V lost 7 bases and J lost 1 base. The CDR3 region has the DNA TGCAGCGCTGTGACTAGCGGGGGTCGCACAGATACGCAGTATTTT. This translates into CSAVTSGGRTDTQYF.

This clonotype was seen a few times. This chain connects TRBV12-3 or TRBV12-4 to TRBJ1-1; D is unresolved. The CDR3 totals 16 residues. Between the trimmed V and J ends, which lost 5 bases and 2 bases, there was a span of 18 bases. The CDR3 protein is CASSAGRIAANTEAFF. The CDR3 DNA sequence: TGTGCCAGCAGTGCTGGGCGGATCGCCGCTAACACTGAAGCTTTCTTT.

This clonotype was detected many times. CDR3 in amino acids: CASSDRRQVRGYTF. DNA of the CDR3: TGTGCCAGCAGTGATCGGCGCCAGGTGAGAGGCTACACCTTC. This sequence joins TRBV2 and TRBJ1-2; D uncertain. The ends were cut back, 3 bases at V and 8 bases at J, with 16 bases in the middle. The germline gives CDR1 SNHLY, CDR2 FYNNEI. CDR3 length: 14 residues.

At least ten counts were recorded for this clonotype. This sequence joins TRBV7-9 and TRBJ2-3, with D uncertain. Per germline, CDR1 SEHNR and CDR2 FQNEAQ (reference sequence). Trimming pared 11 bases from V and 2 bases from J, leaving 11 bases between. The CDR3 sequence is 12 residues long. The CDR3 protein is CALVGNTDTQYF. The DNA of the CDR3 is TGTGCCCTGGTAGGGAACACAGATACGCAGTATTTT. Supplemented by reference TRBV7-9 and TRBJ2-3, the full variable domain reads DTGVSQNPRHKITKRGQNVTFRCDPISEHNRLYWYRQTLGQGPEFLTYFQNEAQLEKSRLLSDRFSAERPKGSFSTLEIQRTEQGDSAMYLCALVGNTDTQYFGPGTRLTVL.

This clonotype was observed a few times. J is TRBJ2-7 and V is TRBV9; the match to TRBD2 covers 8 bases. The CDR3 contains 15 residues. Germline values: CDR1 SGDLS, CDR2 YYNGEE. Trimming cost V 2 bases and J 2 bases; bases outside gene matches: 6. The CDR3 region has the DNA TGTGCCAGCAGCGTGCAACCGGGACTAGCCTACGAGCAGTACTTC. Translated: CASSVQPGLAYEQYF.

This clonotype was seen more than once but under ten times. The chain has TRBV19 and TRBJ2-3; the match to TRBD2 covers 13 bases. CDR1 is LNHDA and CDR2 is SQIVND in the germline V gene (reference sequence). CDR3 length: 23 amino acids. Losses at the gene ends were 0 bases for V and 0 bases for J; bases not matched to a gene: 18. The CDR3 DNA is TGTGCCAGTAGTATAGATTTCACGATGGGACTAGCGGGGAACAGGCGAAGCACAGATACGCAGTATTTT. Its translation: CASSIDFTMGLAGNRRSTDTQYF.

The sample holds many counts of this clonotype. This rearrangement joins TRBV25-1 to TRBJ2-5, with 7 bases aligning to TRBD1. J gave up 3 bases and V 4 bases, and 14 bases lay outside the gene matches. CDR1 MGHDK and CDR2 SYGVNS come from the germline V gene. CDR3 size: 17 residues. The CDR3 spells CASSATGTVKGEETQYF. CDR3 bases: TGTGCCAGCAGTGCAACCGGGACAGTAAAGGGAGAAGAGACCCAGTACTTC.

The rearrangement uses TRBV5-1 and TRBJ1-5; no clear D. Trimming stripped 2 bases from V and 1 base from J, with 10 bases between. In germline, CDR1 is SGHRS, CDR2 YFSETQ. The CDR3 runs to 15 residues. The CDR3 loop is CASSLDLSSNQPQHF. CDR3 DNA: TGCGCCAGCAGCTTAGATCTCTCCAGCAATCAGCCCCAGCATTTT. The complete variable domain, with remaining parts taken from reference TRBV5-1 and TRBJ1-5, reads KAGVTQTPRYLIKTRGQQVTLSCSPISGHRSVSWYQQTPGQGLQFLFEYFSETQRNKGNFPGRFSGRQFSNSRSEMNVSTLELGDSALYLCASSLDLSSNQPQHFGDGTRLSIL.

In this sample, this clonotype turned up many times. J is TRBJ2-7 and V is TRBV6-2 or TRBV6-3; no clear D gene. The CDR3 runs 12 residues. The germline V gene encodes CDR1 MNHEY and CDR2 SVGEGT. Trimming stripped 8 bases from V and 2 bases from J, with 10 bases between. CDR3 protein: CASAPYPYEQYF. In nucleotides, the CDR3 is TGTGCCAGCGCCCCCTACCCCTACGAGCAGTACTTC.

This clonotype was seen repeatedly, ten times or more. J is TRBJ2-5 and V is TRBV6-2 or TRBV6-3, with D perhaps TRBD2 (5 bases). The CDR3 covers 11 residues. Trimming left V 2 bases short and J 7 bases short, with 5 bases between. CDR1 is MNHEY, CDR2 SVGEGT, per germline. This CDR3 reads CASSYAGTQYF. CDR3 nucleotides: TGTGCCAGCAGTTACGCGGGGACCCAGTACTTC.

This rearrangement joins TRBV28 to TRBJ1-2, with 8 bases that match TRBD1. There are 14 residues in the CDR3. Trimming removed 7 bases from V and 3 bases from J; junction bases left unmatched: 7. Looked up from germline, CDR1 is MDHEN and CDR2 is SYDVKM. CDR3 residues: CASNSGGQDYGYTF. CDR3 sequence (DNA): TGTGCCAGCAATAGCGGGGGACAGGACTATGGCTACACCTTC.

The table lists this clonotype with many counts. The chain's CDR3 is CSVNQAGDSYNEQFF. In nucleotides, the CDR3 is TGCAGCGTCAACCAGGCCGGGGATTCGTACAATGAGCAGTTCTTC. V and J are TRBV29-1 and TRBJ2-1; tentatively, D is TRBD2 (5 bases). Trimming removed 6 bases from V and 4 bases from J, with 19 bases in between. This CDR3 region has 15 residues. Germline CDR1 is SQVTM and CDR2 is ANQGSEA.

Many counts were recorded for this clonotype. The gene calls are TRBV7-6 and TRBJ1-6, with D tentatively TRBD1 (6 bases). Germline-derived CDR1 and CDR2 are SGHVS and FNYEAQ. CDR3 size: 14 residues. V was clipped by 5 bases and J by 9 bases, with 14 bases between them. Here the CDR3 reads CASSPGGVGSPLHF. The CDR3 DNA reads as TGTGCCAGCAGCCCCGGGGGCGTGGGTTCACCCCTCCACTTT.

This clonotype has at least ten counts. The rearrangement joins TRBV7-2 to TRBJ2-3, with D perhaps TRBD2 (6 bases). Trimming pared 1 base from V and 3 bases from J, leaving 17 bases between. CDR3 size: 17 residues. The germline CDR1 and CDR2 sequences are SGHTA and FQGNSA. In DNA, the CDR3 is TGTGCCAGCAGCTTAGGCGGGCGGGGAAGCGGGACAGATACGCAGTATTTT. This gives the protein CASSLGGRGSGTDTQYF.

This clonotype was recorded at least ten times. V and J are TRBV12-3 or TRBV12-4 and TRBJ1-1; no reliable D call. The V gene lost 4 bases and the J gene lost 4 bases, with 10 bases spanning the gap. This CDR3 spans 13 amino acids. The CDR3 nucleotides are TGTGCCAGCAGTTACGGGCAGAGCACTGAAGCTTTCTTT. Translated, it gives CASSYGQSTEAFF.

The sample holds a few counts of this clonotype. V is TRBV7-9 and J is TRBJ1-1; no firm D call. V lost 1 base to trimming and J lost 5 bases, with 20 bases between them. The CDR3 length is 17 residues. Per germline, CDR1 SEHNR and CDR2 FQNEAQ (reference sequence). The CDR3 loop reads CASSLVGGLGLGTEAFF. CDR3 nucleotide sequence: TGTGCCAGCAGCTTAGTGGGAGGACTCGGGTTGGGAACTGAAGCTTTCTTT.

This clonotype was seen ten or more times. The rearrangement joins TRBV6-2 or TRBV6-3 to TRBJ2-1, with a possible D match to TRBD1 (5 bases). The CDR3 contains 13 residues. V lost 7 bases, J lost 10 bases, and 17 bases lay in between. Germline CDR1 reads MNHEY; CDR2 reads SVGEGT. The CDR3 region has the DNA TGTGCCAGCAAGGAGACGCAGCCAGGGGAGCAGTTCTTC. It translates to CASKETQPGEQFF.